The 28 T cell receptor beta chains below were found in one sample sequenced in a study of blood T cell repertoires in COVID-19. TCRdb's copy holds only in-frame clones and misses some; the assay was immunoSEQ multiplex PCR. The sample has 110,000 to 150,000 clones, more than 65% seen once. What was sequenced was peripheral blood. The source of these receptors is a man at least 80 years old with acute or convalescent COVID-19.

This clone appeared a single time. The chain couples TRBV27 to TRBJ2-3; possible D gene TRBD2, 6 bases. Between the trimmed V and J ends, which lost 3 bases and 6 bases, there was a span of 22 bases. The CDR3 contains 17 residues. The germline V gene encodes CDR1 MNHEY and CDR2 SMNVEV (reference sequence). This chain's CDR3 is CASSLGRAGIIRDTQYF. The CDR3, as DNA: TGTGCCAGCAGTTTGGGGCGGGCGGGGATTATCAGGGATACGCAGTATTTT.

The chain combines TRBV4-3 with TRBJ1-3; D is unclear. From germline, CDR1 is LGHNA and CDR2 YSLEER. V shed 0 bases and J shed 2 bases, with 17 bases lying between them. The CDR3 sequence is 18 residues long. CDR3 amino acids: CASSQEPPPGRAGNTIYF. CDR3 coding DNA: TGCGCCAGCAGCCAAGAACCTCCCCCGGGGAGGGCTGGAAACACCATATATTTT.

This clone came up once. V gene TRBV29-1 combines with J gene TRBJ2-3; 13 bases line up with TRBD2. Germline lookup yields CDR1 SQVTM and CDR2 ANQGSEA. J gave up 2 bases and V 4 bases, and 6 bases lay outside the gene matches. This CDR3 spans 16 amino acids. The DNA of the CDR3 is TGCAGCGTTGCGGGGGGACTAGCGGGGCCCACAGATACGCAGTATTTT. Residues: CSVAGGLAGPTDTQYF.

The chain carries TRBV4-2 and TRBJ2-7; D unclear. Germline V gene lookup returns CDR1 LGHNA and CDR2 YNFKEQ. CDR3 size: 14 residues. Between the trimmed V and J ends, which lost 1 base and 3 bases, there was a span of 10 bases. Here the CDR3 reads CASSQGIANYEQYF. In DNA form, the CDR3 reads TGTGCCAGCAGCCAAGGTATAGCTAACTACGAGCAGTACTTC.

The chain recombines TRBV28 with TRBJ2-7; TRBD2 matches 12 bases. From germline, CDR1 is MDHEN and CDR2 SYDVKM. J gave up 0 bases and V 5 bases, and 5 bases lay outside the gene matches. The CDR3 covers 16 residues. Here the CDR3 reads CASSPQLAGGSYEQYF. For the CDR3, the DNA is TGTGCCAGCAGTCCACAACTAGCGGGGGGCTCCTACGAGCAGTACTTC.

At least ten counts were recorded for this clone. This rearrangement joins TRBV2 to TRBJ2-2, with 7 bases lining up with TRBD1. Unmatched junction bases numbered 7, after V lost 6 bases and J lost 3 bases. The germline V gene has CDR1 SNHLY and CDR2 FYNNEI. This CDR3 spans 15 amino acids. The CDR3 bases are TGTGCCAGCAGAGGGGGCGATGGGGACACCGGGGAGCTGTTTTTT. The encoded protein is CASRGGDGDTGELFF.

The chain is built from TRBV7-2 and TRBJ2-5; 7 nucleotides agree with TRBD2. V trimming: 3 bases; J trimming: 2 bases; junction bases outside the gene matches: 3. The CDR3 runs 14 residues. The germline V gene encodes CDR1 SGHTA and CDR2 FQGNSA. In DNA, the CDR3 is TGTGCCAGCAGCTTTACCGGGGGGCAAGAGACCCAGTACTTC. It translates to CASSFTGGQETQYF.

The J gene is TRBJ1-2, the V gene TRBV15; D is uncertain. This CDR3 contains 15 residues. CDR1 and CDR2 (germline): LNHNV, YYDKDF (reference sequence). Trimming pared 0 bases from V and 2 bases from J, leaving 10 bases between. The CDR3 coding sequence is TGTGCCACCAGCAGAGATCGCGCCTCAAACTATGGCTACACCTTC. Translation gives CATSRDRASNYGYTF.

The chain has TRBV12-3 or TRBV12-4 and TRBJ1-5; D is undetermined. The CDR3 loop spans 13 amino acids. Trimming left V 4 bases short and J 4 bases short, with 8 bases between. CDR3 DNA sequence: TGTGCCAGCAGTTACGTACAAAATCAGCCCCAGCATTTT. It yields the protein CASSYVQNQPQHF.

The chain recombines TRBV7-2 with TRBJ1-2, with TRBD1 identical over 8 bases. V shed 4 bases and J 7 bases; nucleotides not matched to a gene: 8. Germline loops: CDR1 SGHTA, CDR2 FQGNSA. The CDR3 contains 14 residues. CDR3 loop: CASSSSDRAGGYTF. The CDR3 coding sequence is TGTGCCAGCAGCTCCTCGGACAGGGCTGGTGGCTACACCTTC.

The chain has TRBV5-1 and TRBJ1-4; 9 bases match TRBD1. Germline CDR1 SGHRS, CDR2 YFSETQ. The CDR3 spans 15 residues. The junction had 6 bases not matched to a gene; V was cut back by 4 bases and J by 5 bases. CDR3 region: CASSKDRGRNEKLFF. CDR3 coding DNA: TGCGCCAGCAGCAAGGACAGGGGAAGGAATGAAAAACTGTTTTTT.

The chain has TRBV3-1 (or the pseudogene TRBV3-2) and TRBJ2-4; no clear D. The CDR3 is 13 amino acids. Trimming cost V 3 bases and J 4 bases, with 7 bases left between them. Germline CDR1 is LGHDT and CDR2 is YNNKEL (reference sequence). The CDR3 sequence: CASSQRAKNIQYF. CDR3 coding DNA: TGTGCCAGCAGCCAGAGAGCAAAAAACATTCAGTACTTC.

The rearrangement links TRBV3-1 (or the pseudogene TRBV3-2) to TRBJ1-5, with 8 nucleotides matching TRBD1. Germline V gives CDR1 LGHDT, CDR2 YNNKEL (reference sequence). The J segment lost 4 bases and the V segment lost 5 bases, leaving 7 bases of the junction unmatched. The CDR3 extends over 15 amino acids. CDR3 in amino acids: CASSKKGTGNQPQHF. The CDR3 DNA is TGTGCCAGCAGCAAAAAAGGGACAGGAAATCAGCCCCAGCATTTT.

This clone was seen once. This chain connects TRBV7-2 to TRBJ2-5; 7 bases map to TRBD2. The length of the CDR3 is 13 residues. V lost 4 bases and J lost 7; bases outside the gene matches: 6. Per germline, CDR1 SGHTA and CDR2 FQGNSA. CDR3 residues: CASSWTSLGTQYF. The CDR3, as DNA: TGTGCCAGCAGCTGGACTAGTTTGGGGACCCAGTACTTC.

There are a few counts of this clone. The chain combines TRBV6-5 with TRBJ2-2; D unresolved. The ends were cut back, 6 bases at V and 7 bases at J, with 6 bases in the middle. Germline CDR1 MNHEY, CDR2 SVGAGI. The CDR3 totals 11 residues. The CDR3 reads CASSSLGELFF. As DNA, the CDR3 is TGTGCCAGCAGCTCCCTCGGGGAGCTGTTTTTT.

The V call is TRBV19, the J call TRBJ2-6; the match to TRBD1 covers 7 bases. The CDR3 consists of 14 residues. The junction had 3 bases not matched to a gene; V was cut back by 6 bases and J by 4 bases. Germline V CDR1 and CDR2: LNHDA, SQIVND (reference sequence). The CDR3 DNA sequence: TGTGCCAGTAGCGGACAGGCAGGGGCCAACGTCCTGACTTTC. Residues: CASSGQAGANVLTF.

This clone was seen once. V and J are TRBV7-9 and TRBJ2-7; no clear D gene. The CDR3 is made up of 15 amino acids. V lost 2 bases and J 0 bases, leaving 11 bases between the germline ends. The V gene's germline CDR1 is SEHNR and CDR2 FQNEAQ (reference sequence). Here the CDR3 reads CASSLNGQFSYEQYF. DNA of the CDR3: TGTGCCAGCAGCTTAAATGGCCAATTCTCCTACGAGCAGTACTTC.

V is TRBV9 and J is TRBJ1-4; D is perhaps TRBD1 (5 bases). Germline CDR1 and CDR2: SGDLS and YYNGEE. The CDR3 runs 15 residues. Trimming removed 0 bases at V and 1 base at J, with 7 bases between. The CDR3 loop is CASSVGGVTNEKLFF. For the CDR3, the DNA is TGTGCCAGCAGCGTAGGGGGGGTAACTAATGAAAAACTGTTTTTT. The full variable domain, its missing parts supplied by reference TRBV9 and TRBJ1-4, is DSGVTQTPKHLITATGQRVTLRCSPRSGDLSVYWYQQSLDQGLQFLIQYYNGEERAKGNILERFSAQQFPDLHSELNLSSLELGDSALYFCASSVGGVTNEKLFFGSGTQLSVL.

This sequence joins TRBV9 and TRBJ1-4, with TRBD1 matching over 7 bases. CDR1 and CDR2 from the germline V gene are SGDLS and YYNGEE. Trimming cost V 0 bases and J 8 bases; bases outside gene matches: 4. CDR3 size: 14 residues. The chain's CDR3 is CASSVGTGKEKLFF. In nucleotides, the CDR3 is TGTGCCAGCAGCGTAGGGACAGGAAAGGAAAAACTGTTTTTT.

The chain combines TRBV7-2 with TRBJ1-2, with D maybe TRBD1 (5 bases). There are 16 residues in the CDR3. Trimming removed 1 base from V and 7 bases from J, with 19 bases in between. Germline values: CDR1 SGHTA, CDR2 FQGNSA. The CDR3 DNA follows: TGTGCCAGCAGCTTAGGACTAGGGGCCTTACTCCGTGGCTACACCTTC. Its translation is CASSLGLGALLRGYTF.

The CDR3 region is CASSLAPAIETQYF. Here the CDR3 DNA reads TGTGCCAGCAGCTTAGCGCCCGCGATTGAGACCCAGTACTTC. The chain couples TRBV7-8 to TRBJ2-5; D remains ambiguous. V was cut by 0 bases and J by 5 bases, with 10 bases left in between. Germline V gene sequence: CDR1 SGHVS, CDR2 FQNEAQ. CDR3 length: 14 amino acids.

This chain uses TRBV7-2 with TRBJ2-7; 10 bases are a match to TRBD1. CDR3 length: 14 amino acids. The germline V gene has CDR1 SGHTA and CDR2 FQGNSA. V trimming: 5 bases; J trimming: 2 bases; junction bases outside the gene matches: 3. The CDR3 is CASSKDRGTYEQYF. As DNA, the CDR3 is TGTGCCAGCAGCAAGGACAGGGGGACCTACGAGCAGTACTTC. Full variable domain (rest looked up from reference TRBV7-2 and TRBJ2-7): GAGVSQSPSNKVTEKGKDVELRCDPISGHTALYWYRQSLGQGLEFLIYFQGNSAPDKSGLPSDRFSAERTGGSVSTLTIQRTQQEDSAVYLCASSKDRGTYEQYFGPGTRLTVT.

CDR3 nucleotides: TGTGCCTGGGGGTCGGGGAACCCGGCTGAAAAACTGTTTTTT. Its protein is CAWGSGNPAEKLFF. This chain joins TRBV30 and TRBJ1-4, with unresolved D. The ends were cut back, 5 bases at V and 7 bases at J, with 17 bases in the middle. The CDR3 is made up of 14 amino acids. Per the germline V gene, CDR1 is GTSNPN and CDR2 is SVGIG (reference sequence).

This chain connects TRBV11-3 to TRBJ2-7; TRBD1 matches 7 bases. After removal of 1 base from V and 2 bases from J, the junction contained 2 bases not matched to a gene. CDR1 and CDR2 from the germline V gene are SGHNT and YENEEA. This CDR3 contains 14 residues. DNA of the CDR3: TGTGCCAGCAGCTTAGGACAGGGCCCCTACGAGCAGTACTTC. It yields the protein CASSLGQGPYEQYF.

As concerns this clone: With a much larger clone just one base away, this may be a read error. This CDR3 is also generated by other DNA sequences in the sample. This chain uses TRBV5-6 with TRBJ2-2; 8 bases map to TRBD1. Germline CDR1 and CDR2: SGHDT and YYEEEE. CDR3 length: 15 amino acids. V was pared by 4 bases and J by 1 base, with 3 bases of the junction left unmatched. CDR3 nucleotide sequence: TGTGCCAGCAGCCCCGGACAGGGGAACACCGGGGAGCTGTTTTTT. It encodes CASSPGQGNTGELFF.

V gene TRBV5-6 combines with J gene TRBJ1-5; the match to TRBD1 covers 10 bases. This CDR3 contains 16 residues. Germline-derived CDR1 and CDR2 are SGHDT and YYEEEE. V shed 4 bases, J shed 5 bases, and the junction held 9 bases outside the gene matches. The CDR3 region is CASSARLGQGDQPQHF. The CDR3 DNA reads TGTGCCAGCAGCGCCAGGTTAGGACAGGGGGATCAGCCCCAGCATTTT.

The CDR3: CASSPGGLKGGAFF. The CDR3, as DNA: TGTGCCAGCAGCCCCGGTGGTCTGAAAGGAGGGGCTTTCTTT. J is TRBJ1-1 and V is TRBV3-1 (or the pseudogene TRBV3-2); D is undetermined. Trimming removed 4 bases from V and 11 bases from J, with 20 bases in between. This CDR3 contains 14 residues. In germline, CDR1 is LGHDT, CDR2 YNNKEL (reference sequence).

This clone showed up just once. This chain links TRBV5-1 with TRBJ2-5, with TRBD2 identical over 8 bases. V shed 3 bases, J shed 3 bases, and the junction held 10 bases outside the gene matches. The CDR3 consists of 16 residues. Per the germline V gene, CDR1 is SGHRS and CDR2 is YFSETQ. The CDR3 protein is CASSSTGLVREETQYF. The CDR3 DNA reads as TGCGCCAGCAGCTCAACGGGACTAGTAAGGGAAGAGACCCAGTACTTC. Looking up the rest from reference TRBV5-1 and TRBJ2-5 gives the full variable domain: KAGVTQTPRYLIKTRGQQVTLSCSPISGHRSVSWYQQTPGQGLQFLFEYFSETQRNKGNFPGRFSGRQFSNSRSEMNVSTLELGDSALYLCASSSTGLVREETQYFGPGTRLLVL.